Reported below is one T cell receptor (beta chain). No antigen is known for it. TCRdb reprocessed the reads with MiXCR, giving one entry per CDR3 protein. This sample carries just under 550,000 distinct CDR3 sequences, less than 30% of them seen once, and the ten largest clones take around 13%. The sample comes from a study of T cell repertoires in cytomegalovirus infection. Across the study: Carrying CMV and the relevant HLA type showed in public TCR beta signatures.

Study-level results: HLA-C-restricted CMV clonotypes gave the most frequent clonotype in two of eight donors. Cumulative frequency (of public TCR beta family members) identified carriers of CMV plus the relevant HLA.

Germline CDR1 SGHVS, CDR2 FQNEAQ. The CDR3 consists of 15 residues. The junction had 10 bases not matched to a gene; V was cut back by 4 bases and J by 5 bases. The sequence derives from a human donor in good health (CMV status not recorded). Some clones in this sample may be carry-over from other donors' samples. The gene calls are TRBV7-8 and TRBJ1-2, with 7 bases lining up with TRBD1. Sequencing was performed on PBMCs. This chain's CDR3 is CASSYLWDSLYGYTF. As DNA, the CDR3 is TGTGCCAGCAGCTACCTATGGGACAGCCTATATGGCTACACCTTC.